The 5 T cell receptor beta chains presented below share a single source sample, sequenced in a study of blood T cell repertoires in COVID-19. Sequencing was performed with immunoSEQ multiplex PCR; in TCRdb, only in-frame clones are kept and a portion is missing. This table holds approximately 380,000 clones, about 88% found once. The sequencing input was PBMCs or T cells enriched from blood (not recorded which). These receptors were taken from a woman aged 18-29 years who had recovered from COVID-19.

The gene calls are TRBV4-1 and TRBJ2-7, with 8 bases aligning to TRBD1. J was trimmed by 7 bases and V by 3 bases; bases with no gene match: 17. The CDR3 consists of 17 residues. Germline V lookup: CDR1 MGHRA, CDR2 YSYEKL. The CDR3 loop is CASSHAPPGQVDWEQYF. The CDR3, as DNA: TGCGCCAGCAGCCACGCCCCCCCGGGACAGGTAGACTGGGAGCAGTACTTC.

The chain uses TRBV5-1 and TRBJ2-1; 9 positions agree with TRBD2. Germline assignment: CDR1 SGHRS and CDR2 YFSETQ. The CDR3 consists of 16 residues. V gave up 2 bases and J gave up 0 bases; unmatched junction bases: 3. CDR3 amino acids: CASSFGGGASYNEQFF. The CDR3 coding sequence is TGCGCCAGCAGCTTCGGCGGGGGGGCCTCCTACAATGAGCAGTTCTTC.

The chain couples TRBV3-1 (or the pseudogene TRBV3-2) to TRBJ1-6; tentative D call: TRBD1 (6 bases). V lost 1 base and J 9 bases, leaving 13 bases between the germline ends. Germline V gene data show CDR1 as LGHDT and CDR2 as YNNKEL (reference sequence). This CDR3 spans 15 amino acids. The CDR3: CASSQVGGAPSPLHF. The CDR3 coding sequence is TGTGCCAGCAGCCAAGTCGGGGGGGCGCCTTCACCCCTCCACTTT.

This chain uses TRBV7-2 with TRBJ1-2, with a possible D match to TRBD1 (5 bases). V was trimmed by 5 bases and J by 3 bases, leaving 16 bases between them. Germline CDR1 SGHTA, CDR2 FQGNSA. The CDR3 is 15 residues long. CDR3: CASSGGTSGHYGYTF. In DNA, the CDR3 is TGTGCCAGCAGCGGAGGGACCTCAGGGCACTATGGCTACACCTTC.

The chain links TRBV4-2 to TRBJ1-6, with D perhaps matching TRBD1 (5 bases). CDR3 length equals 18 residues. Germline assignment: CDR1 LGHNA and CDR2 YNFKEQ. Trimming took 0 bases from V and 1 from J, leaving 13 bases between them. In nucleotides, the CDR3 is TGTGCCAGCAGCCAAGATATCCAGGGTAGTTCCTATAATTCACCCCTCCACTTT. It translates to CASSQDIQGSSYNSPLHF.